Listed below are T cell receptor beta chains from one sample, sequenced in a study of blood T cell repertoires in COVID-19. Profiled with immunoSEQ multiplex PCR; TCRdb holds only in-frame clones, not every one. The data contain 100,000 to 150,000 clones, more than 90% of them seen just once; the ten biggest clones take up under 4.5%. The sample taken for sequencing was peripheral blood. These receptors all come from a man aged 50 to 59 with active COVID-19. Both conserved end residues are part of each CDR3. D genes are given only for firm matches. Some rows mark clone size as missing; the rest say once, few, many or name a class of expanded clone.

V	size	D	J	CDR3	DNA
TRBV13	once	TRBD1	TRBJ2-7	CASSSRTGGYEQYF	TGTGCCAGCAGCTCCCGGACAGGGGGCTACGAGCAGTACTTC
TRBV24-1	.	.	TRBJ1-5	CATSAGIEQPQHF	TGTGCCACCAGTGCAGGGATTGAACAGCCCCAGCATTTT
TRBV3-1/TRBV3-2	.	.	TRBJ2-5	CASSQGRLGQETQYF	TGTGCCAGCAGCCAAGGGCGACTAGGGCAAGAGACCCAGTACTTC
TRBV3-1/TRBV3-2	few	TRBD1	TRBJ1-4	CASSHHGQGARDRTNEKLFF	TGTGCCAGCAGCCATCACGGACAGGGGGCACGCGATAGGACTAATGAAAAACTGTTTTTT
TRBV5-1	.	TRBD1	TRBJ1-6	CASSLSYRGLGSPLHF	TGCGCCAGCAGCTTGTCATACAGGGGTCTGGGTTCACCCCTCCACTTT
TRBV7-2	.	.	TRBJ1-1	CASSLVLGAGAEAFF	TGTGCCAGCAGCTTAGTACTGGGGGCAGGGGCTGAAGCTTTCTTT
TRBV7-8	.	TRBD1	TRBJ1-2	CASSLDRWTGNGYTF	TGTGCCAGCAGCTTAGATCGGTGGACAGGGAATGGCTACACCTTC
TRBV6-5	.	.	TRBJ1-4	CASSSNEKLFF	TGTGCCAGCTCGTCTAATGAAAAACTGTTTTTT
TRBV18	.	.	TRBJ2-7	CASSPIVGQAQAYEQYF	TGTGCCAGCTCACCAATAGTAGGCCAGGCCCAAGCCTACGAGCAGTACTTC
TRBV11-2	once	TRBD2	TRBJ2-3	CASTDLAGGQPDTQYF	TGTGCCAGCACCGATTTAGCGGGGGGGCAGCCAGATACGCAGTATTTT
TRBV2	once	.	TRBJ1-1	CASSAGLRGTEAFF	TGTGCCAGCAGTGCAGGGCTGCGTGGCACTGAAGCTTTCTTT
TRBV6-2/TRBV6-3	.	.	TRBJ2-3	CASSLGQGSGTDTQYF	TGTGCCAGCAGTCTTGGCCAGGGGTCGGGAACAGATACGCAGTATTTT
TRBV19	.	.	TRBJ2-2	CASSMGQGIMAGELFF	TGTGCCAGTAGTATGGGGCAGGGGATAATGGCCGGGGAGCTGTTTTTT
TRBV11-2	once	.	TRBJ2-7	CASSLVWGDEQYF	TGTGCCAGCAGCTTAGTATGGGGAGACGAGCAGTACTTC
TRBV4-1	few	.	TRBJ2-5	CASSRRGTEQETQYF	TGCGCCAGCAGTAGGCGCGGGACAGAACAAGAGACCCAGTACTTC
TRBV6-6	once	.	TRBJ1-4	CASSYSWGGNEKLFF	TGTGCCAGCAGTTACTCGTGGGGAGGTAATGAAAAACTGTTTTTT
TRBV3-1/TRBV3-2	.	.	TRBJ1-1	CASRPSGNTEAFF	TGTGCCAGCAGACCATCAGGGAACACTGAAGCTTTCTTT
TRBV10-1	.	.	TRBJ2-1	CASSERDNEQFF	TGCGCCAGCAGTGAGCGAGACAATGAGCAGTTCTTC
TRBV15	.	TRBD2	TRBJ2-7	CATSRGGGGGNLEQYF	TGTGCCACCAGCAGAGGGGGCGGCGGGGGGAATTTGGAGCAGTACTTC
TRBV28	.	.	TRBJ1-5	CASSRLGGNQPQHF	TGTGCCAGCAGTCGGCTAGGGGGCAATCAGCCCCAGCATTTT
TRBV6-6	once	.	TRBJ1-2	CASSYGSRGDGYTF	TGTGCCAGCAGTTACGGGTCTCGGGGGGATGGCTACACCTTC
TRBV9	.	TRBD2	TRBJ2-1	CASSVEVAGWGEQFF	TGTGCCAGCAGCGTAGAGGTAGCGGGGTGGGGTGAGCAGTTCTTC
TRBV10-2	once	.	TRBJ1-6	CASTMSGQPNSPLHF	TGCGCCAGCACCATGTCAGGACAGCCAAATTCACCCCTCCACTTT
TRBV7-7	.	TRBD2	TRBJ2-2	CASSLGGSRGFTGELFF	TGTGCCAGCAGCTTAGGGGGTTCGCGGGGGTTCACCGGGGAGCTGTTTTTT
TRBV19	few	TRBD1	TRBJ1-6	CASSTRTGFEPFTLHF	TGTGCCAGTAGTACACGGACAGGCTTCGAGCCCTTCACCCTCCACTTT
TRBV6-1	.	.	TRBJ2-3	CASSDPPGTQYF	TGTGCCAGCAGTGATCCCCCGGGTACGCAGTATTTT
TRBV5-6	.	TRBD2	TRBJ2-5	CASSRRLAGRETQYF	TGTGCCAGCAGCCGACGACTAGCGGGAAGGGAGACCCAGTACTTC
TRBV14	.	.	TRBJ2-6	CASSQVRGQGGSGANVLTF	TGTGCCAGCAGCCAAGTGAGAGGGCAGGGGGGTTCTGGGGCCAACGTCCTGACTTTC
TRBV2	.	.	TRBJ1-6	CASSEESGAYNSPLHF	TGTGCCAGCAGTGAGGAGAGTGGGGCCTACAATTCACCCCTCCACTTT
TRBV19	.	.	TRBJ2-7	CASSRSQGNYEQYF	TGTGCCAGTAGTAGGAGTCAGGGGAACTACGAGCAGTACTTC
TRBV19	.	TRBD1	TRBJ1-5	CASSSTGGWQPQHF	TGTGCCAGTAGTTCCACAGGGGGCTGGCAGCCCCAGCATTTT
TRBV5-6	.	TRBD1	TRBJ2-5	CASSSTGETAQYF	TGTGCCAGCAGCTCGACAGGGGAAACGGCCCAGTACTTC
TRBV5-1	.	TRBD2	TRBJ2-1	CASSRTGTSGINEQFF	TGCGCCAGCAGCCGGACCGGGACTAGCGGGATTAATGAGCAGTTCTTC
TRBV9	once	TRBD1	TRBJ2-1	CASSPRQGDHNEQFF	TGTGCCAGCAGCCCAAGACAGGGTGACCACAATGAGCAGTTCTTC
TRBV19	.	.	TRBJ1-1	CASSDGQMGAEAFF	TGTGCCAGTAGTGATGGACAGATGGGCGCTGAAGCTTTCTTT
TRBV24-1	.	TRBD2	TRBJ2-3	CATSPGLAGDTQYF	TGTGCCACCAGTCCTGGACTAGCGGGGGATACGCAGTATTTT
TRBV28	once	.	TRBJ2-3	CASSSLLGLSTDTQYF	TGTGCCAGCAGCTCCCTTTTGGGACTTAGCACAGATACGCAGTATTTT